Listed here are 6 T cell receptor beta chains from one sample, sequenced in a study of blood T cells in healthy people across ages. The authors ran a second PCR of 7 to 11 cycles using a sample-barcoded 5' primer and a J-beta primer mix. A single record per CDR3 protein comes from TCRdb applying MiXCR to the 5' RACE reads. The sample comprises 500,000 to 700,000 distinct CDR3 sequences, under 30% of which are singletons, and more than 15% rests with the top ten. The specimen was blood. All receptors derive from a woman older than 75 in good health.

The chain has TRBV29-1 and TRBJ2-3; the D call may be TRBD1 or TRBD2 (6 bases each). Between the trimmed V and J ends, which lost 4 bases and 4 bases, there was a span of 12 bases. Germline assignment: CDR1 SQVTM and CDR2 ANQGSEA. This CDR3 is 13 amino acids long. The CDR3 spells CSVGGGGSDTQYF. CDR3 nucleotide sequence: TGCAGCGTTGGTGGAGGGGGGTCAGATACGCAGTATTTT.

This clonotype was counted at least ten times. The chain employs TRBV25-1 and TRBJ2-5; D is uncertain. CDR3 length: 11 amino acids. The germline V gene encodes CDR1 MGHDK and CDR2 SYGVNS. V was pared by 4 bases and J by 5 bases, with 5 bases between. CDR3 residues: CASSAAETQYF. The CDR3 region has the DNA TGTGCCAGCAGTGCAGCGGAGACCCAGTACTTC.

Of note for this clonotype: This sequence may be a read error, since a much larger clone differs from it by one base. The chain recombines TRBV27 with TRBJ1-2, with 8 bases fitting TRBD1. Looked up from germline, CDR1 is MNHEY and CDR2 is SMNVEV (reference sequence). V lost 3 bases and J lost 4; bases outside the gene matches: 7. The CDR3 runs 15 residues. CDR3: CASSFGQGLCYGYTF. CDR3 nucleotides: TGTGCCAGCAGTTTCGGACAGGGTCTTTGCTATGGCTACACCTTC.

This chain connects TRBV9 to TRBJ2-5; the match to TRBD1 covers 12 bases. The J call may be mistaken, given a closer DNA end match to TRBJ2-7. Germline lookup yields CDR1 SGDLS and CDR2 YYNGEE. This CDR3 region has 15 residues. CDR3 nucleotide sequence: TGTGCCAGCAGCGGAACGGGACAGGGGGCGGTCGAGCAGTACTTC. Translation: CASSGTGQGAVEQYF.

This clonotype was found many times. The chain is built from TRBV12-3 or TRBV12-4 and TRBJ1-5, with 7 bases aligning to TRBD1. CDR3 size: 14 residues. J lost 7 bases, V lost 2 bases, and 5 bases had no gene match. The CDR3 coding sequence is TGTGCCAGCAGTTTAACAGGGGACGGCCAGCCCCAGCATTTT. Translated: CASSLTGDGQPQHF.

Note on this clonotype: Just one base apart from a much larger clone, this may be a read error. CDR3 residues: CASSIGSSYNEQYF. For the CDR3, the DNA is TGTGCCAGCAGTATAGGGAGCTCCTACAATGAGCAGTACTTC. The genes are TRBV12-3 or TRBV12-4 and TRBJ2-1; D is possibly TRBD2 (5 bases). The tail of the sequence fits TRBJ2-7 better, so the J call may be wrong. This CDR3 has 14 amino acids.